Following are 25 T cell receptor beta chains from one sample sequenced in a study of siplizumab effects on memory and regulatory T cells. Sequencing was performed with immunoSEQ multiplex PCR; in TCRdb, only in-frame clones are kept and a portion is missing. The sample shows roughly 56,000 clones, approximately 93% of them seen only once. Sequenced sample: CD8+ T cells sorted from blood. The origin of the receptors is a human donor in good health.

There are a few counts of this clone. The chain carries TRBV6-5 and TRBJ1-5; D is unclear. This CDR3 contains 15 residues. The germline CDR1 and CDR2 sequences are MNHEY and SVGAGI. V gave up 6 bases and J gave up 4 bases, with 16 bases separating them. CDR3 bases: TGTGCCAGCAGCCCAACGATACCTCGGAATCAGCCCCAGCATTTT. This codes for CASSPTIPRNQPQHF.

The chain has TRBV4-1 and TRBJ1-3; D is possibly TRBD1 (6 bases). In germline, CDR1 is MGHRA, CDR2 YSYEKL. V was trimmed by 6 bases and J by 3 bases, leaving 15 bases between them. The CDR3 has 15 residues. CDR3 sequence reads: CASRPRETGGNTIYF. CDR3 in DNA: TGCGCCAGCAGACCTCGAGAGACAGGTGGAAACACCATATATTTT.

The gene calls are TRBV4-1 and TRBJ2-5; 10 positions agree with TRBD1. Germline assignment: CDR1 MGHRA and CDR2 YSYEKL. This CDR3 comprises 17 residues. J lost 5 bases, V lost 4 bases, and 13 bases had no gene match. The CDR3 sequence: CASSPKHQTGGRETQYF. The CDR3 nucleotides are TGCGCCAGCAGCCCAAAGCACCAGACAGGGGGCAGGGAGACCCAGTACTTC.

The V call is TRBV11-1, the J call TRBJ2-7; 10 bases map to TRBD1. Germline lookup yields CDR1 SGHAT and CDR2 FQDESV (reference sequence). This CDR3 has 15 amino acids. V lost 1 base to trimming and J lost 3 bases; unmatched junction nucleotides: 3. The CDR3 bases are TGTGCCAGCAGCTTAGTAGGGACAGGGGACTACGAGCAGTACTTC. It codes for CASSLVGTGDYEQYF.

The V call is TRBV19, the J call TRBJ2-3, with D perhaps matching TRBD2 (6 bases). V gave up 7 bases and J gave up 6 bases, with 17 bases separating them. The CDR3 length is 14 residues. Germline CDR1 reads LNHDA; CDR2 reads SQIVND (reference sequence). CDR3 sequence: CASKEGYLWDTQYF. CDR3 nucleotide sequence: TGTGCCAGTAAGGAGGGGTACCTTTGGGATACGCAGTATTTT.

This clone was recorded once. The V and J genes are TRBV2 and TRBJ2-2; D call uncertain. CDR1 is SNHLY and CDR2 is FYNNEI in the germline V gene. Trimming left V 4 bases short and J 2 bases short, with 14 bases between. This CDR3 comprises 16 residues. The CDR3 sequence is CASSGVLTDNTGELFF. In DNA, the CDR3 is TGTGCCAGCAGTGGAGTTTTAACAGACAACACCGGGGAGCTGTTTTTT.

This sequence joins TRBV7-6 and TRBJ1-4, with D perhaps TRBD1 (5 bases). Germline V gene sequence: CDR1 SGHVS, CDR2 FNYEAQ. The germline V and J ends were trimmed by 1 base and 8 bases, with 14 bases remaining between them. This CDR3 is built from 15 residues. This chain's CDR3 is CASSLVTGEKEKLFF. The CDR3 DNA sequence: TGTGCCAGCAGCTTAGTAACGGGGGAGAAGGAAAAACTGTTTTTT.

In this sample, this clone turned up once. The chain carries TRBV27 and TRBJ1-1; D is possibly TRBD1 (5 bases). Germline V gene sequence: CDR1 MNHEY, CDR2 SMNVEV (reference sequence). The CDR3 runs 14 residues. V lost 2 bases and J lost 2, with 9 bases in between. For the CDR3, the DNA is TGTGCCAGCAGTTTACTCGACAGAAACACTGAAGCTTTCTTT. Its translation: CASSLLDRNTEAFF.

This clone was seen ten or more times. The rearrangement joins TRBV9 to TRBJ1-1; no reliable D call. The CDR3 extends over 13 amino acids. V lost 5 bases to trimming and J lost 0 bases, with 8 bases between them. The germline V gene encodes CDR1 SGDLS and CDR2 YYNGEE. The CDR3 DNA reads TGTGCCAGCAGGGGGAACTTGAACACTGAAGCTTTCTTT. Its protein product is CASRGNLNTEAFF.

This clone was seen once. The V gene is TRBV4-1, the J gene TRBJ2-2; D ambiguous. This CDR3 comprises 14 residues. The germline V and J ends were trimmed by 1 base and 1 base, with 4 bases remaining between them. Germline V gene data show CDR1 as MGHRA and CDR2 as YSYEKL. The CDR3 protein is CASSQAMNTGELFF. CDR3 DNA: TGCGCCAGCAGCCAAGCAATGAACACCGGGGAGCTGTTTTTT.

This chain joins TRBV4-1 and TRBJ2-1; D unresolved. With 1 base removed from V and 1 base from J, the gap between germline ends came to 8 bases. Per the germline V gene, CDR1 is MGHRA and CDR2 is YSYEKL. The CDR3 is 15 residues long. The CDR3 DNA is TGCGCCAGCAGCCAAGCGATCAATTCCTACAATGAGCAGTTCTTC. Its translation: CASSQAINSYNEQFF.

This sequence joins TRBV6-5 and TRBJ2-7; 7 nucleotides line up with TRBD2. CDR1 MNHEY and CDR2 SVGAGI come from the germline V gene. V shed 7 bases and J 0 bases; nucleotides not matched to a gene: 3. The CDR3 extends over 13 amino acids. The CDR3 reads CASMGGSSYEQYF. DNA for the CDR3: TGTGCCAGCATGGGCGGGAGCTCCTACGAGCAGTACTTC.

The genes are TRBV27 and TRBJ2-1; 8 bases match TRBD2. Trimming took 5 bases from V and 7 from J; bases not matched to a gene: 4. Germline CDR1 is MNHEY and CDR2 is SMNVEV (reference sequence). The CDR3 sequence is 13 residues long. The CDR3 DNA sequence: TGTGCCAGCAGTCCGACTAGCGAAAATGAGCAGTTCTTC. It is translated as CASSPTSENEQFF.

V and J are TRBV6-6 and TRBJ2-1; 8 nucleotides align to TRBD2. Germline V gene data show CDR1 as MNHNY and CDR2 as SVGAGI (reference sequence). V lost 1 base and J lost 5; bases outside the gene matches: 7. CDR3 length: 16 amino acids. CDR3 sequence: CASSYFAGGSHNEQFF. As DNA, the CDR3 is TGTGCCAGCAGTTACTTTGCGGGAGGCAGTCACAATGAGCAGTTCTTC.

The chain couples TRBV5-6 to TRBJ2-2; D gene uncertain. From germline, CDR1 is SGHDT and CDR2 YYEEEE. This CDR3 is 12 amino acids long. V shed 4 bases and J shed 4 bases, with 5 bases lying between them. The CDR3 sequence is CASSLITGELFF. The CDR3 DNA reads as TGTGCCAGCAGCCTGATCACCGGGGAGCTGTTTTTT.

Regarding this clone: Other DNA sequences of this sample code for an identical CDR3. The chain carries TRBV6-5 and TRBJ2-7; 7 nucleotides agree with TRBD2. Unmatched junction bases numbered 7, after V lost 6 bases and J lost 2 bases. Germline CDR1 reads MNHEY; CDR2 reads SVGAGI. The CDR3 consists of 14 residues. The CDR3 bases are TGTGCCAGCAGCTACGGACGGGGGGCCTACGAGCAGTACTTC. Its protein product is CASSYGRGAYEQYF.

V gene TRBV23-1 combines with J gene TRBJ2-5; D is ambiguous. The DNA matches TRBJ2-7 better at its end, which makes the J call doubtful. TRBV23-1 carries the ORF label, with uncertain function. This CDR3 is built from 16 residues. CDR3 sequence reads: CASSQFAVQSSYEQYF. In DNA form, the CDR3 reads TGCGCCAGCAGTCAATTCGCCGTACAGAGCTCCTACGAGCAGTACTTC.

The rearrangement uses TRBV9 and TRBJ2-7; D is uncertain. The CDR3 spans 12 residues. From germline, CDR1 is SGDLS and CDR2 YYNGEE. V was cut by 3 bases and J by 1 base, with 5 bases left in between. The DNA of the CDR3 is TGTGCCAGCAGCGCGGCGTCCTACGAGCAGTACTTC. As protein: CASSAASYEQYF. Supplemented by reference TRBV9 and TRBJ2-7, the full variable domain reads DSGVTQTPKHLITATGQRVTLRCSPRSGDLSVYWYQQSLDQGLQFLIQYYNGEERAKGNILERFSAQQFPDLHSELNLSSLELGDSALYFCASSAASYEQYFGPGTRLTVT.

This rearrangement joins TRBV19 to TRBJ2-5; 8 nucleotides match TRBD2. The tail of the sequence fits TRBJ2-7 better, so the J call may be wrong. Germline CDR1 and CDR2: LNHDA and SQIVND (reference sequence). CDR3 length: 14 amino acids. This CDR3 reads CAPTVGGDFYEQYF. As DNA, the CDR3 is TGTGCCCCCACCGTCGGGGGGGACTTCTACGAGCAGTACTTC.

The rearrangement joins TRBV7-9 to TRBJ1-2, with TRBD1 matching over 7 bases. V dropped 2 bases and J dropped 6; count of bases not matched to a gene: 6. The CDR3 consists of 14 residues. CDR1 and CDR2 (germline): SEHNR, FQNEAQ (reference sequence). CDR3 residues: CASSLQGEDNGYTF. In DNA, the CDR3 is TGTGCCAGCAGCTTACAGGGGGAGGACAATGGCTACACCTTC. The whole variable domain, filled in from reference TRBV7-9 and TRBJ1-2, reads DTGVSQNPRHKITKRGQNVTFRCDPISEHNRLYWYRQTLGQGPEFLTYFQNEAQLEKSRLLSDRFSAERPKGSFSTLEIQRTEQGDSAMYLCASSLQGEDNGYTFGSGTRLTVV.

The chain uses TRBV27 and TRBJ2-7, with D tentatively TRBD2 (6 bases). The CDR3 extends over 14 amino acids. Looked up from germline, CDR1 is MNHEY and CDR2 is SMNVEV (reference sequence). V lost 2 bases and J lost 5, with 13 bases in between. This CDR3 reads CASSLGPGVNEQYF. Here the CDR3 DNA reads TGTGCCAGCAGTTTAGGTCCGGGGGTCAACGAGCAGTACTTC.

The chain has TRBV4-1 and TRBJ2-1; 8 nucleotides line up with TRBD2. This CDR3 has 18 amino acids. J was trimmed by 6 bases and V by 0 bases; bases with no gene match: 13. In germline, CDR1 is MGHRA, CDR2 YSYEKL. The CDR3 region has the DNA TGCGCCAGCAGCCAAGATGGGCTGAGGGGACTAGGAGTCAATGAGCAGTTCTTC. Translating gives CASSQDGLRGLGVNEQFF.

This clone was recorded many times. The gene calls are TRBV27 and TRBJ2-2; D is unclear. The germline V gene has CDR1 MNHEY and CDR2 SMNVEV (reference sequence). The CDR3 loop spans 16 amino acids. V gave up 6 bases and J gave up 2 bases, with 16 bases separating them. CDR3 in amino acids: CASSPNRQINTGELFF. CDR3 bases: TGTGCCAGCAGCCCCAACCGGCAGATTAACACCGGGGAGCTGTTTTTT.

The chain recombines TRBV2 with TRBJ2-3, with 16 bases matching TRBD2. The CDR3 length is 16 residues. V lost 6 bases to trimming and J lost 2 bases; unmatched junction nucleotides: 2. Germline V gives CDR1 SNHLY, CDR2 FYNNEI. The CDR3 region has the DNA TGTGCCAGCAGAGGGACTAGCGGGAGGGCCACAGATACGCAGTATTTT. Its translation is CASRGTSGRATDTQYF.

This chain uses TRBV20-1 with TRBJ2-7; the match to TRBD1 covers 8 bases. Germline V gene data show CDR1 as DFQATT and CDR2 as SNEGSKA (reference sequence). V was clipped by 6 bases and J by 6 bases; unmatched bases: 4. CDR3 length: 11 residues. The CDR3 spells CSAETGVEQYF. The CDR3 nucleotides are TGCAGTGCAGAGACAGGGGTCGAGCAGTACTTC.